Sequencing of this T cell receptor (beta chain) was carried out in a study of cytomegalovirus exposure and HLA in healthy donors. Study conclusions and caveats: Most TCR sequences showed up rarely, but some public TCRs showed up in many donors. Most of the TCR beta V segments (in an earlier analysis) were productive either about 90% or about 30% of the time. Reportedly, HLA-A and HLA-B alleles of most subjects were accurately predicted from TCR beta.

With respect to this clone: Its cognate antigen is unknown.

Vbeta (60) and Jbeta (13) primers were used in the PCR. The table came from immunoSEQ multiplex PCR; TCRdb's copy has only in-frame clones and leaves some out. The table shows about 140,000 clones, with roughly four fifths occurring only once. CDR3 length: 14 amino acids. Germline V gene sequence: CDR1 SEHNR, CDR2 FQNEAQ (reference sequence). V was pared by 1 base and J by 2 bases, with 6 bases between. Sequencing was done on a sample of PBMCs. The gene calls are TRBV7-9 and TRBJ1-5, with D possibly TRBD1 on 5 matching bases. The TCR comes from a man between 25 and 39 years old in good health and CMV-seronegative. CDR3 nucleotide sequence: TGTGCCAGCAGCTTAGTAGGGGGCAATCAGCCCCAGCATTTT. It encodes CASSLVGGNQPQHF.